This T cell receptor (beta chain) was identified during a study of response to subunit inactivated influenza vaccine. Study results and caveats: The authors suggested that every seasonal influenza vaccination recruits few new T cells.

Between the trimmed V and J ends, which lost 4 bases and 12 bases, there was a span of 17 bases. The CDR3 covers 13 residues. CDR1 is SGHTA, CDR2 FQGNSA, per germline. Turning to this clonotype: Its antigen is not identified.

Each CDR3 protein gets one entry after TCRdb re-called the RT-PCR reads with MiXCR. The sample carries roughly 570,000 distinct CDR3 sequences, 14% recorded once. The receptor was isolated from a man over 45 who received an inactivated influenza vaccine. V usage is TRBV7-2 and J usage is TRBJ2-3; the D gene is possibly TRBD2 (6 bases). Material: PBMCs from blood, obtained approximately 13 days after vaccination. CDR3 protein: CASSSQQGGVQYF. Here the CDR3 DNA reads TGTGCCAGCAGCTCCCAGCAGGGAGGCGTTCAGTATTTT.